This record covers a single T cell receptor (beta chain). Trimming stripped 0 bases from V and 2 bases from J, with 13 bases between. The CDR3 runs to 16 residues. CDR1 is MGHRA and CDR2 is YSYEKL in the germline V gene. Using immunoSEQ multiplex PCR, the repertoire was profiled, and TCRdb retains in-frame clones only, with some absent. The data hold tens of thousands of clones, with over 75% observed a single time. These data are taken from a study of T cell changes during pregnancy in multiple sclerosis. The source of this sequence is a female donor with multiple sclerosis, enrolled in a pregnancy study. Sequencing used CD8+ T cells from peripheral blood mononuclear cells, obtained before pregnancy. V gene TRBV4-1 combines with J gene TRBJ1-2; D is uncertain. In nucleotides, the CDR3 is TGCGCCAGCAGCCAAGATGCCCTCGGGTTCAACTATGGCTACACCTTC. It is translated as CASSQDALGFNYGYTF.